This T cell receptor (beta chain) originates from a study of cytomegalovirus exposure and HLA in healthy donors. Points from the study as a whole: Analysis was carried out at a later point, and it linked a missense DCLRE1C variant to TCR beta V- and J-gene trimming. High sensitivity and specificity were reportedly achieved when the classifier diagnosed cytomegalovirus status. What a later analysis showed was that several of the most significant clusters appeared linked to common viral pathogens.

PCR employed 60 Vbeta and 13 Jbeta primers. Assay used: immunoSEQ multiplex PCR; TCRdb lists only in-frame clones, some missing. The sample records roughly 100,000 clones, around 74% being singletons. Concerning this clone: What it binds is not known.

Per germline, CDR1 SGHAT and CDR2 FQNNGV. V lost 2 bases, J lost 5 bases, and 18 bases lay in between. The CDR3 has 16 amino acids. The material sequenced was PBMCs. The chain employs TRBV11-2 and TRBJ1-2; perhaps TRBD1 as D (5 bases). This TCR was recovered from a middle-aged woman in good health and CMV-seropositive. The CDR3 spells CASSLLPGLRGYGYTF. CDR3 nucleotides: TGTGCCAGCAGCTTACTCCCAGGGCTTCGTGGGTATGGCTACACCTTC.